The text below deals with one T cell receptor beta chain. This entry belongs to a study of blood T cell repertoires in COVID-19. Study overall: The United States, Italy and Spain were the sources of the acute and convalescent COVID-19 samples. From T cells, B-cell-depleted T cells, or PBMCs came the material, which was cDNA or gDNA.

Participants reported their clinical history, and cohort assignment relied on those reports. Method: immunoSEQ multiplex PCR; TCRdb's copy keeps in-frame clones and lacks some. This table has about 240,000 clones, roughly 86% appearing once. The receptor comes from a woman aged 25 to 39 with acute COVID-19. Sequencing was performed on PBMCs or T cells enriched from blood (not recorded which).

CDR3 region: CASTLQQGGGYTF. CDR3 coding DNA: TGTGCCAGCACCCTTCAACAGGGTGGTGGCTACACCTTC. The chain couples TRBV12-3 or TRBV12-4 to TRBJ1-2; maybe TRBD1 (6 bases). This CDR3 spans 13 amino acids. V was cut by 7 bases and J by 7 bases, with 16 bases left in between.